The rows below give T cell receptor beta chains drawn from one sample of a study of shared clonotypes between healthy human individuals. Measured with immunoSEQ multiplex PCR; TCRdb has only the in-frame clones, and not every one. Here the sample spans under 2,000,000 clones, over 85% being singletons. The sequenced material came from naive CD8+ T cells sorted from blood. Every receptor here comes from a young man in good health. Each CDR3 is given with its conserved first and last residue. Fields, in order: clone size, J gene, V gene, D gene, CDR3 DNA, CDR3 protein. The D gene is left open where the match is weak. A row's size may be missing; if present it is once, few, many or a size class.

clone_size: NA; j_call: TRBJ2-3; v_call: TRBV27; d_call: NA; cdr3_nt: TGTGCCAGCATCCTGGCCGGGACAGATACGCAGTATTTT; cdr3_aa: CASILAGTDTQYF
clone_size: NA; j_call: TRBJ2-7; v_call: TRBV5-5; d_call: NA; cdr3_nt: TGTGCCAGCAGCCTCCGGGACACCTTATCCTACGAGCAGTACTTC; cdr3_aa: CASSLRDTLSYEQYF
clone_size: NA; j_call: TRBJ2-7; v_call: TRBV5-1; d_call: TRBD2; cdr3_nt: TGCGCCAGCAGTCAGGAGACTAGCGGAGTCCTATGGGAGCAGTACTTC; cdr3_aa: CASSQETSGVLWEQYF
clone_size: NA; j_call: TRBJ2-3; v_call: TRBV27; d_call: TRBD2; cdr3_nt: TGTGCCAGCGGCTGGCGGGAGAGCACAGATACGCAGTATTTT; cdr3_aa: CASGWRESTDTQYF
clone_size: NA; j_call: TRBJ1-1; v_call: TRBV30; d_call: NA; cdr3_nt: TGTGCCTGGAGTGTACTTGGGGAAGAGGTTGAAGCTTTCTTT; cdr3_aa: CAWSVLGEEVEAFF
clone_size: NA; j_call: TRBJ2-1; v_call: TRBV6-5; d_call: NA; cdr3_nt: TGTGCCAGCAGCCGCTTGGGGGAATACAATGAGCAGTTCTTC; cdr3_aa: CASSRLGEYNEQFF
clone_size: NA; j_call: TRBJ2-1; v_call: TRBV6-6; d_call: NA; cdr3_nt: TGTGCCAGCAGTTACGGGCACGGCTCCTACAATGAGCAGTTCTTC; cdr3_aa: CASSYGHGSYNEQFF
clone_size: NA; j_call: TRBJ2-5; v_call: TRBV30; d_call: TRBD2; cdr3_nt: TGTGCCTGGACGGGACTAGCGGGAACGGAAGAGACCCAGTACTTC; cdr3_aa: CAWTGLAGTEETQYF
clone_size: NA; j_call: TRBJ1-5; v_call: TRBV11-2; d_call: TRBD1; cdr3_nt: TGTGCCAGCAGGCTCATACAGGGGGCTAGCAATCAGCCCCAGCATTTT; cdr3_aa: CASRLIQGASNQPQHF
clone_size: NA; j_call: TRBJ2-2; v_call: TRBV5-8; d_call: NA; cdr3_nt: TGTGCCAGCAGCTCTCTTGGGGGAAGCGGGGAGCTGTTTTTT; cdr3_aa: CASSSLGGSGELFF
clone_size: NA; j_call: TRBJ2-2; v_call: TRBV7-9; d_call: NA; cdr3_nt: TGTGCCAGCAGGAAGAACACCGGGGAGCTGTTTTTT; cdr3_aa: CASRKNTGELFF
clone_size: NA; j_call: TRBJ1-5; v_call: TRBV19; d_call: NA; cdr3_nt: TGTGCCAGTAGTAATTATGGGGAGGGTCAGCCCCAGCATTTT; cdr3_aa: CASSNYGEGQPQHF
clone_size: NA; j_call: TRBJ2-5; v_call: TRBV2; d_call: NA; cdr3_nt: TGTGCCAGCACATATTGGGGGACTCAAGAGACCCAGTACTTC; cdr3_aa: CASTYWGTQETQYF
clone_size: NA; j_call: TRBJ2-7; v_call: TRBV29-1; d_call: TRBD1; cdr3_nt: TGCAGCGCCGAGACAGGGGCGTCCTACGAGCAGTACTTC; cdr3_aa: CSAETGASYEQYF
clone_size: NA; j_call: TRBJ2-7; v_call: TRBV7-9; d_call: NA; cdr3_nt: TGTGCCAGCGTGGAGACTAGAAACCCCTACGAGCAGTACTTC; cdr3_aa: CASVETRNPYEQYF
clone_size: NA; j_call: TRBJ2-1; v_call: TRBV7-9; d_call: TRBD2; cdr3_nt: TGTGCCAGCAGCTTAACACTAGCGGGGCGCTACAATGAGCAGTTCTTC; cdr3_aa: CASSLTLAGRYNEQFF
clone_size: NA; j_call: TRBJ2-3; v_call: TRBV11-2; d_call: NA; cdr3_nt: TGTGCCAGCAGCTTTTACGGCGATACGCAGTATTTT; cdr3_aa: CASSFYGDTQYF
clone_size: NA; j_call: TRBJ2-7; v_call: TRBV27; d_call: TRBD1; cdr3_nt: TGTGCCAGCAGTTTCTCAGGGGACAGGGCCTACGAGCAGTACTTC; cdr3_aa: CASSFSGDRAYEQYF
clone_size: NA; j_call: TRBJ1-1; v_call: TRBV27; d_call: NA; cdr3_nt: TGTGCCAGCAGTATCCTCGGACAGCCCCTCAACACTGAAGCTTTCTTT; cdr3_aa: CASSILGQPLNTEAFF
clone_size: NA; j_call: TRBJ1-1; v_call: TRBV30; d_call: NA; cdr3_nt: TGTGCCTGGAGTTCGGCGGCTTTATCGAACACTGAAGCTTTCTTT; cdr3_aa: CAWSSAALSNTEAFF
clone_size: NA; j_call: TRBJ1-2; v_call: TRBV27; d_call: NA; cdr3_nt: TGTGCCAGCAAGGAGACAGGTCGCGGAGGCTACACCTTC; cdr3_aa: CASKETGRGGYTF
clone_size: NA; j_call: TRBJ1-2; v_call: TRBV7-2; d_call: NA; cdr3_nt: TGTGCCAGCAGCAACCCCGCGCAGGGAGATGGCTACACCTTC; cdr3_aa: CASSNPAQGDGYTF
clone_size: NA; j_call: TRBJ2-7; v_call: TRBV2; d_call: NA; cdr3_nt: TGTGCCAGCAGAGGGACCGAGTCCTACGAGCAGTACTTC; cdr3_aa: CASRGTESYEQYF
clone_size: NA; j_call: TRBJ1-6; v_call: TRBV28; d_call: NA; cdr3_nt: TGTGCCAGCAGTTTATTGGGCACGAGCTCCTATAATTCACCCCTCCACTTT; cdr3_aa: CASSLLGTSSYNSPLHF
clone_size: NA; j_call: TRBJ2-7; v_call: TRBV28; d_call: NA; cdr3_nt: TGTGCCAGCAGTTTATGGGGTGGGTCCTACGAGCAGTACTTC; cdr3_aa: CASSLWGGSYEQYF
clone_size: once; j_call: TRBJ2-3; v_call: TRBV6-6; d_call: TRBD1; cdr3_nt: TGTGCCAGCACCCGACAGGGCCAAGCAGATACGCAGTATTTT; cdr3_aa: CASTRQGQADTQYF
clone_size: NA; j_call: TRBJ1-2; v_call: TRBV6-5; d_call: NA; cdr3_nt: TGTGCCAGCAGTTACTCACGGATCTATGGCTACACCTTC; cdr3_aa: CASSYSRIYGYTF
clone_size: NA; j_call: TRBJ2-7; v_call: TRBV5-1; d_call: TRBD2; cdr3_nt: TGCGCCAGCAGCTCCTGGACTAGCGCTGACGAGCAGTACTTC; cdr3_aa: CASSSWTSADEQYF
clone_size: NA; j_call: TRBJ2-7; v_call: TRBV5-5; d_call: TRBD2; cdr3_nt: TGTGCCAGCAGCTCGACGTATAGACTAGCGGGAAGCTACGAGCAGTACTTC; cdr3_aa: CASSSTYRLAGSYEQYF
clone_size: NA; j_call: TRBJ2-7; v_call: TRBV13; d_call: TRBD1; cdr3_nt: TGTGCCAGCACTGGACAGGGGGCGCTTGGGTCCGACGAGCAGTACTTC; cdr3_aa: CASTGQGALGSDEQYF
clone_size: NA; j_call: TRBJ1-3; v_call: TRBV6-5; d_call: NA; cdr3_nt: TGTGCCAGCAGTTACTCCGCTGGAAACACCATATATTTT; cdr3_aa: CASSYSAGNTIYF
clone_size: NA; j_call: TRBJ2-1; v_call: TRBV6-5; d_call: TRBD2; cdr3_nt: TGTGCCAGCAGTTACTCGGCTAGCGGGAGCCACAATGAGCAGTTCTTC; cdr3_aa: CASSYSASGSHNEQFF
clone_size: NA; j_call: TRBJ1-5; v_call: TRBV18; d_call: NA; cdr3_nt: TGTGCCAGCTCAGCCCCAGGGGGCAATCAGCCCCAGCATTTT; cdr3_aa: CASSAPGGNQPQHF
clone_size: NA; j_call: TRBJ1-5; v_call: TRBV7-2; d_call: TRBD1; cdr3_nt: TGTGCCAGCAGCCTGGACAGGGGGCGTAGCAATCAGCCCCAGCATTTT; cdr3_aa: CASSLDRGRSNQPQHF
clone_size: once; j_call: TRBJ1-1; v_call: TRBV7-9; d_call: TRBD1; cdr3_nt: TGTGCCAGCAGCCGAGGACAGGGGGCAAACACTGAAGCTTTCTTT; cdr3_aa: CASSRGQGANTEAFF
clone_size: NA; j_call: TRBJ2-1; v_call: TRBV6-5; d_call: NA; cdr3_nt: TGTGCCAGCAGTTCTTCACATCCCCTTTACAATGAGCAGTTCTTC; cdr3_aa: CASSSSHPLYNEQFF
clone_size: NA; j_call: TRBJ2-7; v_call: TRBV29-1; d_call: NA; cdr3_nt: TGCAGCGTTGTGAGGGTGGGCGAGCAGTACTTC; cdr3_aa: CSVVRVGEQYF
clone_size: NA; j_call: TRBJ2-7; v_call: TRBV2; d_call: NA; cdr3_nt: TGTGCCAGCAGGGCCGGGGAAGATGGGGGCTCCTACGAGCAGTACTTC; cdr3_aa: CASRAGEDGGSYEQYF
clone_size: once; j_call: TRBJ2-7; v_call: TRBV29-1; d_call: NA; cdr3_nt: TGCAGCGTTGAGGACGGCACCTACGAGCAGTACTTC; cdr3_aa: CSVEDGTYEQYF
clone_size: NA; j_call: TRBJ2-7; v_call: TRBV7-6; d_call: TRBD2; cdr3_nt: TGTGCCAGCAGCCCCTACTTTTTTGCTAGCGGGGTACGGAACGAGCAGTACTTC; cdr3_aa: CASSPYFFASGVRNEQYF
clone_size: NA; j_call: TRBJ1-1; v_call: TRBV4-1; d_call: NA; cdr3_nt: TGCGCCAGCAGCCACCGGGGGAGCACTGAAGCTTTCTTT; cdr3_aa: CASSHRGSTEAFF